This T cell receptor beta chain derives from a study of response to subunit inactivated influenza vaccine. Regarding this clonotype: Its cognate antigen is unknown.

The CDR3 runs 18 residues. CDR1 SNHLY and CDR2 FYNNEI come from the germline V gene. Trimming shortened V by 8 bases and J by 5 bases, and 28 bases separated the two germline ends. The study's findings and limits: The study's authors posited that every seasonal influenza vaccination enlists few new T cells.

Each CDR3 protein is one row after TCRdb ran MiXCR on the RT-PCR reads. The data contain hundreds of thousands of distinct CDR3 sequences, 20% to 25% of them singletons. The material was PBMCs from blood, obtained less than 22 months after vaccination. This clonotype was sampled from a man between 50 and 70 years old who received an inactivated influenza vaccine. The chain recombines TRBV2 with TRBJ1-5, with unresolved D. This CDR3 is CASGVSDLNVGLHQPQHF. CDR3 in DNA: TGTGCCAGCGGGGTTTCGGACCTAAATGTGGGCCTTCATCAGCCCCAGCATTTT.